This T cell receptor (beta chain) was sequenced for a study of T cell responses to AZD1222 COVID-19 vaccine. Sequenced by immunoSEQ multiplex PCR; TCRdb stores in-frame clones only, minus some. The sample includes roughly 150,000 clones, roughly nine tenths of them seen just once. In this sample, this clone turned up a few times. What it binds is unknown. Study findings and constraints: The sample set comprised mostly white British donors with more females, and clonal diversity was possibly underestimated.

The source material was peripheral blood, sampled 28 days after the second AZD1222 dose. The TCR comes from an adult who received the AZD1222 COVID-19 vaccine.

CDR3 sequence reads: CASSSEEVGELFF. DNA for the CDR3: TGTGCCAGCAGTTCAGAGGAGGTCGGGGAGCTGTTTTTT. The V gene is TRBV11-1, the J gene TRBJ2-2; D is possibly TRBD2 (5 bases). Trimming left V 6 bases short and J 7 bases short, with 12 bases between. This CDR3 comprises 13 residues. Germline assignment: CDR1 SGHAT and CDR2 FQDESV (reference sequence). The variable domain in full, with the rest retrieved from reference TRBV11-1 and TRBJ2-2, is EAEVAQSPRYKITEKSQAVAFWCDPISGHATLYWYRQILGQGPELLVQFQDESVVDDSQLPKDRFSAERLKGVDSTLKIQPAELGDSAMYLCASSSEEVGELFFGEGSRLTVL.